This is a list of T cell receptor beta chains from one sample in a study of T-cell reconstitution after alpha-beta-depleted transplantation in children. Each CDR3 protein is one row after TCRdb ran MiXCR on the PCR reads. Seen here are about a million distinct CDR3 sequences, roughly 29% observed once, and the top ten hold roughly 31%. This specimen was PBMCs, mostly from graft donor cells, taken 360 days after TCRalphabeta/CD19-depleted stem cell transplant. These TCRs come from a boy under three years old who had a stem cell transplant for SCID, so the T cells may come from the graft donor. Both conserved end residues are part of each CDR3. The D gene is left open where the match is weak. A clone size is listed for some rows: how often the clone was seen (once, few, many), or a class if it is expanded.

V gene	J gene	D gene	clone size	CDR3 protein	CDR3 DNA
TRBV7-3	TRBJ2-3	-	-	CASSPQGGASTDTQYF	TGTGCCAGCAGCCCCCAAGGCGGGGCTAGCACAGATACGCAGTATTTT
TRBV5-1	TRBJ1-1	-	-	CASSPIGTSTEAFF	TGCGCCAGCAGCCCCATCGGAACGAGCACTGAAGCTTTCTTT
TRBV28	TRBJ1-2	-	few	CASTDAGVIPYTF	TGTGCCAGCACCGACGCAGGGGTCATCCCCTACACCTTC
TRBV7-7	TRBJ2-1	-	few	CASSLWYTDYNEQFF	TGTGCCAGCAGCTTATGGTATACGGATTACAATGAGCAGTTCTTC
TRBV30	TRBJ2-5	TRBD1	-	CAWSWGQPKETQYF	TGTGCCTGGAGTTGGGGACAGCCTAAAGAGACCCAGTACTTC
TRBV25-1	TRBJ2-1	TRBD1	-	CASSESGTGANEQFF	TGTGCCAGCAGTGAATCGGGGACAGGGGCTAATGAGCAGTTCTTC
TRBV12-3/TRBV12-4	TRBJ2-7	-	many	CASSLRGTGEQYF	TGTGCCAGCAGTTTACGGGGGACGGGTGAGCAGTACTTC
TRBV10-1	TRBJ2-7	TRBD2	-	CASSDGTSGYEQYF	TGCGCCAGCAGTGATGGGACTAGCGGGTACGAGCAGTACTTC
TRBV12-3/TRBV12-4	TRBJ1-1	-	few	CASSLHRTNTEAFF	TGTGCCAGCAGTTTACATCGGACGAACACTGAAGCTTTCTTT
TRBV15	TRBJ1-4	-	few	CATSRAPKGVEKLFF	TGTGCCACCAGCAGAGCCCCTAAAGGGGTTGAAAAACTGTTTTTT
TRBV5-1	TRBJ2-7	-	-	CASRPTVGDYEQYF	TGCGCCAGCAGGCCGACAGTAGGGGACTACGAGCAGTACTTC
TRBV7-9	TRBJ2-3	-	-	CASSLVTRGADTQYF	TGTGCCAGCAGCTTGGTGACCCGAGGAGCAGATACGCAGTATTTT
TRBV5-5	TRBJ2-3	-	many	CASSWTPGEDTQYF	TGTGCCAGCAGCTGGACCCCCGGGGAGGATACGCAGTATTTT
TRBV5-1	TRBJ2-3	-	-	CASSPRLDLDTQYF	TGCGCCAGCAGCCCTCGACTAGACCTAGATACGCAGTATTTT
TRBV28	TRBJ2-5	-	few	CASSSRLPQETQYF	TGTGCCAGCAGTTCACGACTACCACAAGAGACCCAGTACTTC
TRBV21-1	TRBJ2-1	-	few	CASSKKQGYEQFF	TGTGCCAGCAGCAAAAAGCAGGGCTATGAGCAGTTCTTC
TRBV20-1	TRBJ2-7	-	few	CSAGTVYEQYF	TGCAGTGCCGGGACGGTCTACGAGCAGTACTTC
TRBV3-1	TRBJ2-1	TRBD2	few	CASSQDHRGEGDEQFF	TGTGCCAGCAGCCAAGATCACCGGGGGGAAGGAGATGAGCAGTTCTTC
TRBV6-1	TRBJ1-1	-	few	CALGLNTEAFF	TGTGCCCTGGGCTTGAACACTGAAGCTTTCTTT
TRBV5-1	TRBJ2-5	-	-	CASSAKGAKETQYF	TGCGCCAGCAGCGCAAAGGGAGCGAAAGAGACCCAGTACTTC
TRBV10-2	TRBJ2-7	-	few	CASISAGAVQYEQYF	TGCGCCAGCATTTCGGCGGGGGCCGTCCAATACGAGCAGTACTTC
TRBV4-1	TRBJ2-1	TRBD2	-	CASSQATSGYYNEQFF	TGCGCCAGCAGCCAGGCGACTAGCGGGTACTACAATGAGCAGTTCTTC
TRBV28	TRBJ2-1	TRBD2	few	CASSLLAGFQFF	TGTGCCAGCAGCCTACTAGCGGGGTTTCAGTTCTTC
TRBV3-1	TRBJ2-4	-	few	CASSPEGVLAKNIQYF	TGTGCCAGCAGCCCGGAGGGGGTCCTAGCCAAAAACATTCAGTACTTC
TRBV27	TRBJ2-2	TRBD1	-	CASSWTGAYTGELFF	TGTGCCAGCAGTTGGACAGGGGCCTACACCGGGGAGCTGTTTTTT
TRBV5-6	TRBJ1-5	-	few	CASSWRDGNQPQHF	TGTGCCAGCAGCTGGAGGGACGGTAATCAGCCCCAGCATTTT
TRBV5-5	TRBJ2-1	-	few	CASSPGHKYNEQFF	TGTGCCAGCAGCCCGGGCCATAAATACAATGAGCAGTTCTTC
TRBV20-1	TRBJ2-3	TRBD2	few	CSSGTSGSYTDTQYF	TGCAGTTCCGGGACTAGCGGGTCCTACACAGATACGCAGTATTTT
TRBV6-2/TRBV6-3	TRBJ2-3	-	few	CASSRGTQYF	TGTGCCAGCAGCCGCGGAACGCAGTATTTT
TRBV7-9	TRBJ1-6	-	-	CASSPQGESLHF	TGTGCCAGCAGCCCGCAGGGTGAGTCCCTCCACTTT
TRBV4-3	TRBJ2-7	TRBD2	few	CASSQDRTSGGLYEQYF	TGCGCCAGCAGCCAAGATCGGACTAGCGGGGGCCTCTACGAGCAGTACTTC
TRBV5-5	TRBJ2-7	-	many	CASSSVSYEQYF	TGTGCCAGCAGTTCCGTGTCCTACGAGCAGTACTTC
TRBV6-2/TRBV6-3	TRBJ2-2	-	-	CASSYALVVPGELFF	TGTGCCAGCAGTTACGCCCTAGTCGTTCCCGGGGAGCTGTTTTTT
TRBV6-1	TRBJ2-2	-	-	CASKRGLSTGELFF	TGTGCCAGCAAGAGGGGACTTTCCACCGGGGAGCTGTTTTTT
TRBV19	TRBJ1-1	-	-	CASSISSGFLATEAFF	TGTGCCAGTAGTATAAGTTCGGGGTTCTTGGCCACTGAAGCTTTCTTT
TRBV9	TRBJ2-1	-	few	CASSVDTAGIYNEQFF	TGTGCCAGCAGCGTAGATACAGCGGGTATTTACAATGAGCAGTTCTTC
TRBV7-8	TRBJ2-7	TRBD1	-	CASSPWTGRSSYEQYF	TGTGCCAGCAGCCCCTGGACAGGCCGTAGCTCCTACGAGCAGTACTTC
TRBV28	TRBJ2-7	-	many	CASSPRFHNGQPYEQYF	TGTGCCAGCAGTCCTAGGTTCCATAACGGCCAACCCTACGAGCAGTACTTC
TRBV5-5	TRBJ1-2	-	few	CASSPGFANYGYTF	TGTGCCAGCAGCCCCGGGTTTGCTAACTATGGCTACACCTTC
TRBV12-3/TRBV12-4	TRBJ1-1	-	-	CASSFGSARQNTEAFF	TGTGCCAGCAGTTTCGGCTCAGCCCGCCAGAACACTGAAGCTTTCTTT
TRBV15	TRBJ1-1	TRBD1	few	CATSTRGRSTEAFF	TGTGCCACCTCAACCAGGGGGCGGAGTACTGAAGCTTTCTTT
TRBV29-1	TRBJ2-1	-	few	CSVARNLYNEQFF	TGCAGCGTTGCTAGGAACCTTTACAATGAGCAGTTCTTC
TRBV19	TRBJ2-7	-	-	CASSIWPYEQYF	TGTGCCAGTAGTATCTGGCCCTACGAGCAGTACTTC
TRBV18	TRBJ2-6	-	few	CASSPRREVKGANVLTF	TGTGCCAGCTCACCACGGAGGGAGGTGAAAGGGGCCAACGTCCTGACTTTC
TRBV5-1	TRBJ2-5	-	-	CASSKRGPQETQYF	TGCGCCAGCAGTAAGAGGGGTCCCCAAGAGACCCAGTACTTC
TRBV12-3/TRBV12-4	TRBJ2-2	TRBD2	-	CASSLPGLAGHTGELFF	TGTGCCAGCAGTTTACCCGGACTAGCGGGGCACACCGGGGAGCTGTTTTTT
TRBV20-1	TRBJ2-1	TRBD2	few	CSARELRPGGYNEQFF	TGCAGTGCTAGAGAGCTCCGCCCGGGGGGTTACAATGAGCAGTTCTTC
TRBV6-1	TRBJ2-1	-	few	CASTPGHPSYNEQFF	TGTGCCAGCACCCCCGGACACCCGTCCTACAATGAGCAGTTCTTC
TRBV9	TRBJ1-1	-	-	CASSSNSNTEAFF	TGTGCCAGCAGCTCCAACAGCAACACTGAAGCTTTCTTT
TRBV5-6	TRBJ2-7	-	-	CASSQFGGGARSEQYF	TGTGCCAGCAGCCAATTTGGGGGGGGGGCGCGGTCCGAGCAGTACTTC